A selection of T cell receptor beta chains follows, all from one sample in a study of T-cell reconstitution after alpha-beta-depleted transplantation in children. TCRdb reanalysed the PCR reads using MiXCR and keeps one entry per CDR3 protein. The sample includes approximately 500,000 distinct CDR3 sequences, approximately 30% of them seen just once. The sample was PBMCs, taken before TCRalphabeta/CD19-depleted stem cell transplant. The receptors stem from a boy less than two years old with Wiskott-Aldrich syndrome, due to receive a stem cell transplant. Both conserved end residues are part of each CDR3. The D gene is left open where the match is weak. Expanded clones get a size class; other rows say once, few or many, or leave the size out.

j_gene: TRBJ2-3; d_gene: TRBD2; abundance: few; v_gene: TRBV3-1; CDR3nt: TGTGCCAGCAGCCAATCCCGGACTAGCGGTCCGGGAGCTACGCAGTATTTT; CDR3aa: CASSQSRTSGPGATQYF
j_gene: TRBJ2-7; d_gene: -; abundance: -; v_gene: TRBV7-2; CDR3nt: TGTGCCAGCAGTCGGTCGATAAACTACGAGCAGTACTTC; CDR3aa: CASSRSINYEQYF
j_gene: TRBJ1-3; d_gene: -; abundance: -; v_gene: TRBV28; CDR3nt: TGTGCCAGCAACACACAGGACACTGGAAACACCATATATTTT; CDR3aa: CASNTQDTGNTIYF
j_gene: TRBJ1-3; d_gene: -; abundance: -; v_gene: TRBV9; CDR3nt: TGTGCCAGCAGCGTAGATGGGGGGCCTGGAAACACCATATATTTT; CDR3aa: CASSVDGGPGNTIYF
j_gene: TRBJ1-3; d_gene: -; abundance: -; v_gene: TRBV7-8; CDR3nt: TGTGCCAGCAGCTCAGACAGACCGAGCTCTGGAAACACCATATATTTT; CDR3aa: CASSSDRPSSGNTIYF
j_gene: TRBJ2-7; d_gene: -; abundance: -; v_gene: TRBV5-5; CDR3nt: TGTGCCAGCAGCTTGATTTCCGGGATCTACCCCATCGAGCAGTACTTC; CDR3aa: CASSLISGIYPIEQYF
j_gene: TRBJ1-5; d_gene: -; abundance: -; v_gene: TRBV15; CDR3nt: TGTGCCACCTACAGGGATAGCAATCAGCCCCAGCATTTT; CDR3aa: CATYRDSNQPQHF
j_gene: TRBJ1-4; d_gene: -; abundance: -; v_gene: TRBV7-9; CDR3nt: TGTGCCAGCAGCTGGGCTAGGGGCGATGAAAAACTGTTTTTT; CDR3aa: CASSWARGDEKLFF
j_gene: TRBJ2-7; d_gene: -; abundance: -; v_gene: TRBV7-6; CDR3nt: TGTGCCAGCAGCTTAGACGACGGGTTTACCTACGAGCAGTACTTC; CDR3aa: CASSLDDGFTYEQYF
j_gene: TRBJ1-4; d_gene: -; abundance: once; v_gene: TRBV12-3/TRBV12-4; CDR3nt: TGTGCCAGCAGTTTAGCCGCTTTTAATGAAAAACTGTTTTTT; CDR3aa: CASSLAAFNEKLFF
j_gene: TRBJ1-1; d_gene: -; abundance: many; v_gene: TRBV5-1; CDR3nt: TGTGCCAGCAGCTTACGGGGGAACACTGAAGCTTTCTTT; CDR3aa: CASSLRGNTEAFF
j_gene: TRBJ2-7; d_gene: -; abundance: few; v_gene: TRBV20-1; CDR3nt: TGCAGTGCTAGTGAAGCCTCCTACGAGCAGTACTTC; CDR3aa: CSASEASYEQYF